A single T cell receptor (beta chain) is shown here with its context. CDR1 MGHRA and CDR2 YSYEKL come from the germline V gene. The CDR3 extends over 17 amino acids. V lost 1 base, J lost 1 base, and 4 bases stayed unmatched. Data came from immunoSEQ multiplex PCR; TCRdb stores just in-frame clones and leaves some out. The data show about 20,000 clones, 86% seen once. The source of the sample is a study of OX40 agonist ivuxolimab in advanced cancers. About the study: It was ivuxolimab, an agonistic anti-OX40 (CD134) antibody, that patients were treated with. Prior anti-PD-1, anti-PD-L1 or anti-CTLA-4 therapy did not bar entry, and 40% had some. Recorded diagnoses for dose-escalation patients were hepatocellular carcinoma, melanoma, renal cell or head and neck cancer.

V usage is TRBV4-1 and J usage is TRBJ1-4; 9 bases line up with TRBD1. Sequencing used CD4+ or CD8+ T cells sorted from blood, obtained in a trial of the OX40 agonist ivuxolimab. The clonotype was recovered from an adult with an advanced solid tumor such as melanoma, head and neck, liver or kidney cancer. CDR3 protein: CASSQVGQGGTNEKLFF. Written as DNA, the CDR3 is TGCGCCAGCAGCCAAGTGGGACAGGGAGGAACTAATGAAAAACTGTTTTTT.